Given below is one T cell receptor (beta chain) in context. This sample stems from a study of cytomegalovirus exposure and HLA in healthy donors. The CDR3 has 16 residues. Germline loops: CDR1 SGHNT, CDR2 YYREEE (reference sequence). Trimming shortened V by 3 bases and J by 4 bases, and 20 bases separated the two germline ends. The method was immunoSEQ multiplex PCR; TCRdb's version includes in-frame clones alone and lacks a portion of them. The sample has fewer than 400,000 clones; approximately 90% are singletons. V is TRBV5-4 and J is TRBJ2-7, with D maybe TRBD1 (6 bases). Sequenced material: PBMCs. The source is a woman under 30 in good health and CMV-seronegative. CDR3 sequence reads: CASSWETSGTKYEQYF. The CDR3 region has the DNA TGTGCCAGCAGCTGGGAAACATCCGGGACAAAGTACGAGCAGTACTTC.